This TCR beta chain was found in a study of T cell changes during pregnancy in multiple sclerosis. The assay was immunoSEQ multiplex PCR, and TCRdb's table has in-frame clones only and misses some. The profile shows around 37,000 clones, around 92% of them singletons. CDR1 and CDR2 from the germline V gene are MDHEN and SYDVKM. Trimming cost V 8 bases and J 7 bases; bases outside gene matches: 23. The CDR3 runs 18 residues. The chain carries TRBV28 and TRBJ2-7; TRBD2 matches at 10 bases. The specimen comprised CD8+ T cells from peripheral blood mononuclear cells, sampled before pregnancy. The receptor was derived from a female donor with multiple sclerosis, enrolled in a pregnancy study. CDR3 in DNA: TGTGCCAGCCTAGGAGCCTATGGGCTAGCGGGAGACACGGGGGAGCAGTACTTC. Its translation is CASLGAYGLAGDTGEQYF. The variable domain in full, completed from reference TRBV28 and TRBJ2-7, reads DVKVTQSSRYLVKRTGEKVFLECVQDMDHENMFWYRQDPGLGLRLIYFSYDVKMKEKGDIPEGYSVSREKKERFSLILESASTNQTSMYLCASLGAYGLAGDTGEQYFGPGTRLTVT.